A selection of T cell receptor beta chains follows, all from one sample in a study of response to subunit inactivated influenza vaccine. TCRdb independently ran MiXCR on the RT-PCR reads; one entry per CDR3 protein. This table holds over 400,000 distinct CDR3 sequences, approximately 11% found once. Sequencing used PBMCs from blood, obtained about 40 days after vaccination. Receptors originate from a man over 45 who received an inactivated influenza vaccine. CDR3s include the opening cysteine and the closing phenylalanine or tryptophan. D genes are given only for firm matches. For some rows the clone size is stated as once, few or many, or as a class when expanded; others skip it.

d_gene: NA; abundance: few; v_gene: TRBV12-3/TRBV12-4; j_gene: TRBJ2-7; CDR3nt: TGTGCCAGCAGCACAAGTCGGGGGACCAACTACGAGCAGTACTTC; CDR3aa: CASSTSRGTNYEQYF
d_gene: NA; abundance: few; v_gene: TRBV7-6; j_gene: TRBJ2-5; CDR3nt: TGTGCCAGCAGCCGAATCTCCAGGGACCAACAAGAGACCCAGTACTTC; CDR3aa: CASSRISRDQQETQYF
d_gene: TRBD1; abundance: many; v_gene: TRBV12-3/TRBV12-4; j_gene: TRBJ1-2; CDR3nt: TGTGCCAGCAGACGACGGGACAGGGGGCCTCGAGGCTACACCTTC; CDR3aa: CASRRRDRGPRGYTF
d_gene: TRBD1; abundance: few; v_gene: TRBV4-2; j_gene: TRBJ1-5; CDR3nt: TGTGCCAGCAGCCAAGATGGGGTACAGGGGGCTCAGCCCCAGCATTTT; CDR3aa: CASSQDGVQGAQPQHF
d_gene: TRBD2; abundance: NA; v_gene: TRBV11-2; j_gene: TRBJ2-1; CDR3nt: TGTGCCAGCAGCTCCACCAGGACTAGCGGGGGGCCAGCCTACAATGAGCAGTTCTTC; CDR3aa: CASSSTRTSGGPAYNEQFF
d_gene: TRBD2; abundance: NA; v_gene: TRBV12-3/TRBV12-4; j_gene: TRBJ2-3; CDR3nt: TGTGCCAGCAGTTACGGGACTAGCGGGAACGCAGATACGCAGTATTTT; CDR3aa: CASSYGTSGNADTQYF
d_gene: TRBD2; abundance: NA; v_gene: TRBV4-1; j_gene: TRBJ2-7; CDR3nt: TGCGCCAGCAGCCAAGTCCTCGTTTGGACTAGCGGGGGGCAACTCTACGAGCAGTACTTC; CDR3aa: CASSQVLVWTSGGQLYEQYF
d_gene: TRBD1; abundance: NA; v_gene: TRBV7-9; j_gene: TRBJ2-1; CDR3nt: TGTGCCAGCAGCTTTCCGGGACAGGGGGGGAATGAGCAGTTCTTC; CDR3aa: CASSFPGQGGNEQFF
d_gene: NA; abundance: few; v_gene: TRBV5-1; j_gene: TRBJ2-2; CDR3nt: TGCGCCAGCAGCTTGGGTATGACCGGGGAGCTGTTTTTT; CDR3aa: CASSLGMTGELFF
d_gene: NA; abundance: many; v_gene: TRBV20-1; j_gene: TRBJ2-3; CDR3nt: TGCAGTGCTAGAGTCGGGGCAGGGTCAGGAGATACGCAGTATTTT; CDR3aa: CSARVGAGSGDTQYF
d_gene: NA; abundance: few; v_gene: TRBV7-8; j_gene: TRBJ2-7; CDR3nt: TGTGCCAGCAGCTATAACCCTCTAGCGTACGAGCAGTACTTC; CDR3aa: CASSYNPLAYEQYF
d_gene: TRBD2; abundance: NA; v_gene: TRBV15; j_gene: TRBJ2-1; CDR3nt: TGTGCCACCAGCAGAGATCGAGAAGCGGGGGGGCTCGATGAGCAGTTCTTC; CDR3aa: CATSRDREAGGLDEQFF
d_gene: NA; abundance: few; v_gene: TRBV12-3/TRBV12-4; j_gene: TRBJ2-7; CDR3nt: TGTGCCAGCAGTTGGGATCTTTACGAGCAGTACTTC; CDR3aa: CASSWDLYEQYF
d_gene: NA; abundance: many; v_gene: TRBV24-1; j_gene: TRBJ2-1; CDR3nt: TGTGCCACCAGTGATGCTGGGGGCAAGTTCGTGATGCGCAATGAGCAGTTCTTC; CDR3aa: CATSDAGGKFVMRNEQFF
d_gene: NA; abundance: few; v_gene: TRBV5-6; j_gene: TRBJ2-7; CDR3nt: TGTGCCAGCAGCCCCCACACCGGGACCGCCTGGGGCGAGCAGTACTTC; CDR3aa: CASSPHTGTAWGEQYF
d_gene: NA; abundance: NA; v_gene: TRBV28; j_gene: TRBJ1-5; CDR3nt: TGTGCCAGCAAGGAACAGTTAGTTAGCAATCAGCCCCAGCATTTT; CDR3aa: CASKEQLVSNQPQHF
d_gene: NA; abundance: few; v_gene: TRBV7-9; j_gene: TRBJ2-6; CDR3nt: TGTGCCAGCAGCTTATTGGGGGACTCTGGGGCCAACGTCCTGACTTTC; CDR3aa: CASSLLGDSGANVLTF
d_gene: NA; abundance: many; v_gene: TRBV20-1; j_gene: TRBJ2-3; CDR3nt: TGCAGTGCTAGAGATCCCGGTGGGGTCGCAGATACGCAGTATTTT; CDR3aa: CSARDPGGVADTQYF
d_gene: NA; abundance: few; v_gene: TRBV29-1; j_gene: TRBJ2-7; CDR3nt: TGCAGCGTTGAATCTAAGGAGCGGCCCTACGAGCAGTACTTC; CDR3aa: CSVESKERPYEQYF
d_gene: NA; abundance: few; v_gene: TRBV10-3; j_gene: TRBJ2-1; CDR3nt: TGTGCCATCTGGGCAAACTTTTCTTTGCTCCCCCCAGGGGATGAGCAGTTCTTC; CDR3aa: CAIWANFSLLPPGDEQFF
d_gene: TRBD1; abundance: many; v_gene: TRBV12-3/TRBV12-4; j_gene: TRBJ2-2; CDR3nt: TGTGCCAGCAGCCCCACGAAGACAGGGAGCACCGGGGAGCTGTTTTTT; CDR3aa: CASSPTKTGSTGELFF
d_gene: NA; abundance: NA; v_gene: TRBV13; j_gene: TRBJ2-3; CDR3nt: TGTGCCAGCAGCTTAGACAGGGACGAGACAGATACGCAGTATTTT; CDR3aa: CASSLDRDETDTQYF
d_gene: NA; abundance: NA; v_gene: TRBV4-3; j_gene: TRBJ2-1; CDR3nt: TGCGCCAGCAGCCAAAGGACTGGTGAAGTCGAGCAGTTCTTC; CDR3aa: CASSQRTGEVEQFF
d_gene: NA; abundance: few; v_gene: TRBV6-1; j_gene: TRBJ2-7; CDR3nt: TGTGCCAGCAGTGAAAGGCCTTTGACCTACGAGCAGTACTTC; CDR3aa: CASSERPLTYEQYF
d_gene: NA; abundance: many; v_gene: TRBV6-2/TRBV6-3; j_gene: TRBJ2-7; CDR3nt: TGTGCCAGCAGTTACGTGGGAGGCGAGCAGTACTTC; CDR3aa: CASSYVGGEQYF
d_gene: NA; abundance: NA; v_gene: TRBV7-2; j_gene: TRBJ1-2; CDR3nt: TGTGCCAGCAGCTTAGGGCAGGGGCCCTCTAACTATGGCTACACCTTC; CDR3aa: CASSLGQGPSNYGYTF
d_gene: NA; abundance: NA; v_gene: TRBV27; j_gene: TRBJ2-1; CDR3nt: TGTGCCAGCAGTTTCGGTTGGGTAGGGTTGAATGAGCAGTTCTTC; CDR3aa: CASSFGWVGLNEQFF